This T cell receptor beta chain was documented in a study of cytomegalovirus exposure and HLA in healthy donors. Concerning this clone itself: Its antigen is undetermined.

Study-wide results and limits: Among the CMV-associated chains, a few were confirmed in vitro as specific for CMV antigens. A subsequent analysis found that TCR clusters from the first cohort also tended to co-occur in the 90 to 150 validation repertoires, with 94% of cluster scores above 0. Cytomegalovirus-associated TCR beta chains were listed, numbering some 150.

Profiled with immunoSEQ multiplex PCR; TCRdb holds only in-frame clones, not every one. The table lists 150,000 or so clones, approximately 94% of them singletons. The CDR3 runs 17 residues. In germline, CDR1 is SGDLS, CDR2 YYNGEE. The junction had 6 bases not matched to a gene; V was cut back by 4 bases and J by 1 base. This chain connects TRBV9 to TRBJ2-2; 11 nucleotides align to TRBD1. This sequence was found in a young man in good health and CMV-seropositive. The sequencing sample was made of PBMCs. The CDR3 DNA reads TGTGCCAGCAGCCCCCGGACAGGGGGCTTGAACACCGGGGAGCTGTTTTTT. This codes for CASSPRTGGLNTGELFF.